This passage covers 25 T cell receptor beta chains from one sample sequenced in a study of CD4 T cells in relation to SARS-CoV-2 and coronaviruses. Unexposed donor CD4+ T cells date from about 2011-2019, before the COVID-19 pandemic. This table comes from immunoSEQ multiplex PCR, and its TCRdb copy is limited to in-frame clones, with some not included. Here the sample spans about 70,000 clones, about 90% being singletons. Material for sequencing was memory CD4+ T cells from PBMCs. All receptors derive from a human donor in good health.

The J gene is TRBJ2-1, the V gene TRBV18; 13 bases are a match to TRBD2. CDR3 length: 16 amino acids. V lost 1 base and J lost 6; bases outside the gene matches: 3. Germline lookup yields CDR1 KGHSH and CDR2 LQKENI. The CDR3 nucleotides are TGTGCCAGCTCACCACTGACTAGCGGGGGGACCAATGAGCAGTTCTTC. It codes for CASSPLTSGGTNEQFF.

This clone was picked up one time. V is TRBV7-2 and J is TRBJ1-2; 12 bases fit TRBD1. The trim removed 5 bases at V and 7 bases at J, leaving 8 bases unmatched. From germline, CDR1 is SGHTA and CDR2 FQGNSA. This CDR3 has 15 residues. The CDR3 region is CASSPGTGGAVGYTF. CDR3 sequence (DNA): TGTGCCAGCAGCCCCGGGACAGGGGGCGCGGTTGGCTACACCTTC.

The V gene is TRBV7-9, the J gene TRBJ2-7; TRBD2 aligns across 11 bases. Germline lookup yields CDR1 SEHNR and CDR2 FQNEAQ (reference sequence). The CDR3 is made up of 16 amino acids. J gave up 2 bases and V 4 bases, and 7 bases lay outside the gene matches. CDR3 sequence reads: CASSSFTTSGAYEQYF. For the CDR3, the DNA is TGTGCCAGCAGCTCGTTCACGACTAGCGGGGCCTACGAGCAGTACTTC. Based on the CDR3 plus reference TRBV7-9 and TRBJ2-7, the full variable domain is DTGVSQNPRHKITKRGQNVTFRCDPISEHNRLYWYRQTLGQGPEFLTYFQNEAQLEKSRLLSDRFSAERPKGSFSTLEIQRTEQGDSAMYLCASSSFTTSGAYEQYFGPGTRLTVT.

J is TRBJ1-1 and V is TRBV29-1, with a tentative D call TRBD1 (6 bases). In germline, CDR1 is SQVTM, CDR2 ANQGSEA. Trimming left V 2 bases short and J 4 bases short, with 11 bases between. The CDR3 is 13 residues long. This CDR3 reads CSVETTGSTEAFF. Here the CDR3 DNA reads TGCAGCGTTGAAACCACAGGGAGCACTGAAGCTTTCTTT.

The chain recombines TRBV18 with TRBJ2-7, with a weak D call TRBD2 (5 bases). CDR1 KGHSH and CDR2 LQKENI come from the germline V gene. CDR3 length: 14 residues. Trimming removed 0 bases at V and 2 bases at J, with 8 bases between. CDR3 sequence reads: CASSPPSGTYEQYF. In DNA form, the CDR3 reads TGTGCCAGCTCACCACCGTCGGGAACCTACGAGCAGTACTTC.

The chain recombines TRBV7-3 with TRBJ1-6; weak D call: TRBD1 (6 bases). The ends were cut back, 5 bases at V and 7 bases at J, with 9 bases in the middle. CDR1 and CDR2 from the germline V gene are SGHTA and FQGTGA. The CDR3 is 13 residues long. This CDR3 reads CASSPGVNSPLHF. The CDR3 DNA follows: TGTGCCAGCAGCCCAGGGGTCAATTCACCCCTCCACTTT.

The chain recombines TRBV7-2 with TRBJ1-6; 8 bases are shared with TRBD1. The germline V gene encodes CDR1 SGHTA and CDR2 FQGNSA. With V trimmed by 1 base and J by 7 bases, 3 bases remained unmatched. CDR3 length: 15 residues. The CDR3 region has the DNA TGTGCCAGCAGCTTAGTTGGGACAGGAAATTCACCCCTCCACTTT. Its protein product is CASSLVGTGNSPLHF. Drawing the rest from reference TRBV7-2 and TRBJ1-6, the complete variable domain is GAGVSQSPSNKVTEKGKDVELRCDPISGHTALYWYRQSLGQGLEFLIYFQGNSAPDKSGLPSDRFSAERTGGSVSTLTIQRTQQEDSAVYLCASSLVGTGNSPLHFGNGTRLTVT.

The gene calls are TRBV11-2 and TRBJ2-2; D gene unclear. V lost 2 bases and J 4 bases, leaving 8 bases between the germline ends. CDR1 and CDR2 (germline): SGHAT, FQNNGV. This CDR3 region has 14 residues. CDR3 sequence: CASSLIQSTGELFF. The CDR3 coding sequence is TGTGCCAGCAGCTTAATCCAGAGCACCGGGGAGCTGTTTTTT.

In regard to this clone: Other DNA sequences in this sample translate to the same CDR3. The chain links TRBV7-3 to TRBJ2-2; perhaps TRBD2 as D (5 bases). Germline lookup yields CDR1 SGHTA and CDR2 FQGTGA. This CDR3 contains 14 residues. V lost 2 bases, J lost 1 base, and 5 bases lay in between. CDR3 sequence reads: CASSLGGNTGELFF. The CDR3, as DNA: TGTGCCAGCAGCTTAGGAGGGAACACCGGGGAGCTGTTTTTT. Variable domain in full (rest from reference TRBV7-3 and TRBJ2-2): GAGVSQTPSNKVTEKGKYVELRCDPISGHTALYWYRQSLGQGPEFLIYFQGTGAADDSGLPNDRFFAVRPEGSVSTLKIQRTERGDSAVYLCASSLGGNTGELFFGEGSRLTVL.

This clone was observed once. The chain uses TRBV7-9 and TRBJ1-4, with D hard to call. Germline-derived CDR1 and CDR2 are SEHNR and FQNEAQ (reference sequence). The V end was cut by 5 bases, the J end by 4 bases, with 14 bases between. The CDR3 runs to 15 residues. The CDR3 loop is CASSVRYLFNEKLFF. The CDR3 DNA is TGTGCCAGCAGCGTACGCTATCTCTTTAATGAAAAACTGTTTTTT.

The CDR3 nucleotides read TGTGCCAGTGAGGGACTAGGAGGCCCTAGCTCCTACAATGAGCAGTTCTTC. Translated, it gives CASEGLGGPSSYNEQFF. The V gene is TRBV19, the J gene TRBJ2-1; 8 bases agree with TRBD2. The V gene end was trimmed by 8 bases and the J gene end by 0 bases; junction bases not matched to a gene: 12. The CDR3 has 17 residues. Germline loops: CDR1 LNHDA, CDR2 SQIVND (reference sequence). The entire variable domain, with the rest obtained from reference TRBV19 and TRBJ2-1, is as follows: DGGITQSPKYLFRKEGQNVTLSCEQNLNHDAMYWYRQDPGQGLRLIYYSQIVNDFQKGDIAEGYSVSREKKESFPLTVTSAQKNPTAFYLCASEGLGGPSSYNEQFFGPGTRLTVL.

This clone was seen a single time. The genes are TRBV12-3 or TRBV12-4 and TRBJ2-3; no firm D call. V shed 0 bases and J shed 8 bases, with 9 bases lying between them. This CDR3 spans 13 amino acids. The CDR3 sequence: CASSLAASGTQYF. CDR3 in DNA: TGTGCCAGCAGTTTAGCGGCCTCGGGTACGCAGTATTTT.

This sequence joins TRBV4-1 and TRBJ1-1, with D perhaps matching TRBD1 (5 bases). The germline V and J ends were trimmed by 5 bases and 4 bases, with 14 bases remaining between them. Germline CDR1 reads MGHRA; CDR2 reads YSYEKL. The CDR3 sequence is 14 residues long. CDR3 amino acids: CASSSRDGATEAFF. CDR3 sequence (DNA): TGCGCCAGCAGCTCCCGGGACGGAGCCACTGAAGCTTTCTTT.

The rearrangement joins TRBV7-8 to TRBJ1-3; no clear D. Trimming pared 5 bases from V and 0 bases from J, leaving 8 bases between. This CDR3 region has 14 residues. The germline V gene encodes CDR1 SGHVS and CDR2 FQNEAQ. DNA of the CDR3: TGTGCCAGCAGCATACCAGGCTCTGGAAACACCATATATTTT. Its protein product is CASSIPGSGNTIYF.

This clone was seen once. The rearrangement uses TRBV7-9 and TRBJ2-5; 7 bases map to TRBD2. With 7 bases clipped from V and 3 bases from J, the junction kept 8 bases outside the gene matches. This CDR3 comprises 14 residues. Germline values: CDR1 SEHNR, CDR2 FQNEAQ (reference sequence). This chain's CDR3 is CASTQNGGEETQYF. The DNA of the CDR3 is TGTGCCAGCACCCAAAATGGGGGGGAAGAGACCCAGTACTTC.

The V and J genes are TRBV19 and TRBJ1-6; a weak D match, TRBD1 (6 bases). The germline CDR1 and CDR2 sequences are LNHDA and SQIVND (reference sequence). CDR3 size: 15 residues. V was trimmed by 1 base and J by 10 bases, leaving 14 bases between them. The CDR3 DNA reads as TGTGCCAGTAGTATAGCGGGGGGCGCAGGATCACCCCTCCACTTT. As protein: CASSIAGGAGSPLHF.

By frequency in the sample, this clone is medium-sized. This chain uses TRBV3-1 (or the pseudogene TRBV3-2) with TRBJ2-7; a weak D match, TRBD2 (5 bases). This CDR3 spans 11 amino acids. CDR1 and CDR2 (germline): LGHDT, YNNKEL (reference sequence). V was cut by 8 bases and J by 6 bases, with 11 bases left in between. CDR3 coding DNA: TGTGCCAGCGGGGAGTGGCGCGAGCAGTACTTC. It yields the protein CASGEWREQYF.

CDR3 in amino acids: CASRTGVGYTF. In nucleotides, the CDR3 is TGTGCCAGCCGAACAGGGGTTGGCTACACCTTC. The rearrangement links TRBV6-5 to TRBJ1-2; TRBD1 agrees at 7 bases. With 8 bases clipped from V and 7 bases from J, the junction kept 4 bases outside the gene matches. Germline values: CDR1 MNHEY, CDR2 SVGAGI. The CDR3 consists of 11 residues.

By share, this clone ranks as medium-sized (0.01 to 0.1%). The CDR3 nucleotides are TGTGCCAGCAGTTACATGAGCTCTGGAAACACCATATATTTT. Translation: CASSYMSSGNTIYF. The chain carries TRBV6-5 and TRBJ1-3; D is undetermined. CDR1 and CDR2 (germline): MNHEY, SVGAGI. The V end was cut by 2 bases, the J end by 0 bases, with 5 bases between. The CDR3 loop spans 14 amino acids.

This clone has a single count. The rearrangement links TRBV10-3 to TRBJ2-3, with 10 bases lining up with TRBD2. The V and J ends lost 3 bases and 4 bases, in that order; junction bases with no gene match: 7. Germline CDR1 is ENHRY and CDR2 is SYGVKD. This CDR3 region has 16 residues. Written as DNA, the CDR3 is TGTGCCATCAGTGAAGAAGCGGGGGGGTATTCAGATACGCAGTATTTT. It translates to CAISEEAGGYSDTQYF.

CDR3 amino acids: CASSLYVALNYGYTF. In DNA, the CDR3 is TGTGCCAGCAGCTTATACGTGGCCCTTAACTATGGCTACACCTTC. The chain uses TRBV7-2 and TRBJ1-2; no clear D gene. Germline V lookup: CDR1 SGHTA, CDR2 FQGNSA. The CDR3 is made up of 15 amino acids. V lost 2 bases to trimming and J lost 1 base, with 11 bases between them.

The chain is built from TRBV5-1 and TRBJ2-3; 8 nucleotides line up with TRBD1. The junction had 4 bases not matched to a gene; V was cut back by 2 bases and J by 5 bases. The CDR3 loop spans 14 amino acids. Germline V lookup: CDR1 SGHRS, CDR2 YFSETQ. DNA of the CDR3: TGCGCCAGCAGCTTACAGGGGGGTGGAGATACGCAGTATTTT. This sequence encodes CASSLQGGGDTQYF.

The chain links TRBV7-2 to TRBJ2-1; the D is unclear. The CDR3 totals 15 residues. Trimming stripped 3 bases from V and 0 bases from J, with 9 bases between. Germline V gene data show CDR1 as SGHTA and CDR2 as FQGNSA. The CDR3 DNA reads TGTGCCAGCAGCTTCGACGTAAGCTCCTACAATGAGCAGTTCTTC. Amino acid sequence: CASSFDVSSYNEQFF. The variable domain in full, completed from reference TRBV7-2 and TRBJ2-1, reads GAGVSQSPSNKVTEKGKDVELRCDPISGHTALYWYRQSLGQGLEFLIYFQGNSAPDKSGLPSDRFSAERTGGSVSTLTIQRTQQEDSAVYLCASSFDVSSYNEQFFGPGTRLTVL.

The CDR3 nucleotides read TGTGCCAGCTCACCGGGGGGGTCCAACTATGGCTACACCTTC. Amino acids: CASSPGGSNYGYTF. The V call is TRBV18, the J call TRBJ1-2, with TRBD1 as a possible D gene (5 bases). Deletions cut 3 bases from V and 2 bases from J, with 10 bases between. The germline CDR1 and CDR2 sequences are KGHSH and LQKENI. CDR3 length: 14 residues.

The chain is built from TRBV27 and TRBJ1-2; 8 bases map to TRBD1. This CDR3 has 16 residues. V lost 4 bases to trimming and J lost 2 bases; unmatched junction nucleotides: 9. Germline CDR1 reads MNHEY; CDR2 reads SMNVEV (reference sequence). The CDR3: CASSWGPGQENYGYTF. The CDR3 DNA reads TGTGCCAGCAGTTGGGGTCCGGGACAGGAAAACTATGGCTACACCTTC.